This T cell receptor (beta chain) was captured by sequencing in a study of blood T cells in healthy people across ages. Whole-study results and caveats: Roughly linear age-related decline in beta diversity appeared, significant by age 40. When one million T cells were used, diversity estimates were thought to be underestimates.

Together with a sample-barcoded 5' primer, a J-beta primer mix was included in a second PCR lasting roughly 6 to 12 cycles. TCRdb used MiXCR to reprocess the 5' RACE reads, holding one entry per CDR3 protein. The sample holds fewer than 1,000,000 distinct CDR3 sequences; under 55% are singletons and the top ten take nearly 20%. This clonotype has just a few counts. Its specificity is unknown. The clonotype comes from a man in his sixties in good health. The sequenced sample was blood.

The CDR3 DNA reads TGTGCCAGCAGTTACGAAGGGAAGTATGGCTACACCTTC. Its protein product is CASSYEGKYGYTF. The V call is TRBV6-6, the J call TRBJ1-2; D gene uncertain. Germline V gene sequence: CDR1 MNHNY, CDR2 SVGAGI (reference sequence). The CDR3 is 13 residues long. Trimming left V 2 bases short and J 5 bases short, with 9 bases between.